The 19 T cell receptor beta chains given below trace back to one sample, sequenced in a study of CXCR3-negative and CXCR3-positive naive CD8 T cells. These receptors' targets are unknown. Notes on the study in general: Naive cells positive for CXCR3 carried more hydrophobic TRB CDR3s than CXCR3-negative ones.

5' RACE that incorporated UMI labels was used to prepare the TRB cDNA libraries. Reanalyzing the 5' RACE reads, TCRdb keeps one entry per CDR3 protein, without DNA. The listing contains 65,000 to 75,000 distinct CDR3 sequences. What was sequenced was naive CXCR3+ CD8+ T cells from blood. Regarding subset: CD45RO-CCR7+CD27+CD95- naive CD8+ T cells expressing CXCR3 (TNR3+). Every receptor here comes from a human donor in good health. Some clones in this sample may be carry-over from other donors' samples.

V usage is TRBV9 and J usage is TRBJ2-2; TCRdb calls TRBD1, which cannot be checked without DNA. There are 16 residues in the CDR3. The germline V gene has CDR1 SGDLS and CDR2 YYNGEE. The CDR3 sequence: CASSPAGTITTGELFF.

The chain couples TRBV7-9 to TRBJ2-7. Germline lookup yields CDR1 SEHNR and CDR2 FQNEAQ (reference sequence). The CDR3 runs 12 residues. The CDR3 is CASNTPSYEQYF.

The gene calls are TRBV5-5 and TRBJ2-3; TCRdb's assignment of TRBD2 cannot be checked, as there is no DNA. Germline CDR1 is SGHKS and CDR2 is YYEKEE (reference sequence). This CDR3 spans 18 amino acids. This CDR3 is CASSGTVEAGGLTDTQYF.

V and J are TRBV12-5 and TRBJ2-7. Per the germline V gene, CDR1 is LGHNT and CDR2 is FRNRAP. CDR3 length: 12 residues. CDR3 residues: CASGLAYYEQYF.

The CDR3 is CASSYDGGAYEQFF. This sequence joins TRBV6-5 and TRBJ2-1; as DNA is missing, the TRBD2 call by TCRdb cannot be tested. The CDR3 consists of 14 residues. Germline assignment: CDR1 MNHEY and CDR2 SVGAGI.

The J gene is TRBJ2-2, the V gene TRBV11-2; there is no DNA to check the TCRdb D call of TRBD2. From germline, CDR1 is SGHAT and CDR2 FQNNGV. The CDR3 totals 14 residues. Here the CDR3 reads CASSPMDFSGELFF.

The V and J genes are TRBV9 and TRBJ2-3; TCRdb's D call, TRBD2, is unchecked because there is no DNA. CDR1 is SGDLS, CDR2 YYNGEE, per germline. This CDR3 comprises 17 residues. CDR3 protein: CASSVSSGGISTDTQYF.

This rearrangement joins TRBV10-3 to TRBJ2-3; TCRdb returns TRBD1, unconfirmable since there is no DNA. The CDR3 runs to 22 residues. CDR1 is ENHRY, CDR2 SYGVKD, per germline. CDR3 sequence: CAISESAGGGPSHPPSTDTQYF.

The gene calls are TRBV5-1 and TRBJ2-1. The CDR3 sequence is 15 residues long. Germline V gives CDR1 SGHRS, CDR2 YFSETQ. The CDR3 spells CASSFDLLGYNEQFF.

J is TRBJ2-3 and V is TRBV5-1; TCRdb's D call of TRBD2 is untestable without DNA. CDR3 length equals 16 residues. Germline V gives CDR1 SGHRS, CDR2 YFSETQ. The CDR3 here is CASSLLPSGGSDTQYF.

The rearrangement links TRBV29-1 to TRBJ2-7. CDR3 length: 11 amino acids. Looked up from germline, CDR1 is SQVTM and CDR2 is ANQGSEA. The CDR3 loop reads CSVTANYEQYF.

This chain connects TRBV10-3 to TRBJ2-1; TCRdb designates TRBD1, a call that cannot be tested without DNA. CDR1 is ENHRY, CDR2 SYGVKD, per germline. The CDR3 loop spans 13 amino acids. The CDR3 loop reads CAISGGVYNEQFF.

The chain carries TRBV19 and TRBJ2-3; the D call from TCRdb, TRBD1, cannot be confirmed without DNA. In germline, CDR1 is LNHDA, CDR2 SQIVND (reference sequence). The CDR3 totals 15 residues. This CDR3 reads CASSIGQGATDTQYF.

The J gene is TRBJ2-3, the V gene TRBV7-2; TCRdb designates TRBD1, a call that cannot be tested without DNA. The CDR3 length is 15 residues. CDR1 and CDR2 (germline): SGHTA, FQGNSA. This CDR3 is CASSPVGGYTDTQYF.

The genes are TRBV14 and TRBJ2-7; TCRdb's assignment of TRBD2 cannot be checked, as there is no DNA. Germline values: CDR1 SGHDN, CDR2 FVKESK. The length of the CDR3 is 16 residues. CDR3 amino acids: CASSQFNTGLHYEQYF.

The genes are TRBV4-1 and TRBJ1-2; TCRdb reports TRBD1, a call that lacks DNA to check it against. This CDR3 has 15 residues. The germline gives CDR1 MGHRA, CDR2 YSYEKL. The CDR3 reads CASSQVSRQRDGYTF.

The rearrangement links TRBV3-1 to TRBJ2-5; TCRdb proposes TRBD2, but this gene call is untestable without DNA. Germline V lookup: CDR1 LGHDT, CDR2 YNNKEL (reference sequence). The CDR3 consists of 15 residues. CDR3 loop: CASSSRLAGDETQYF.

The CDR3 loop is CASSLEAVQETQYF. The chain combines TRBV7-2 with TRBJ2-5. CDR1 and CDR2 (germline): SGHTA, FQGNSA. This CDR3 comprises 14 residues.

The gene calls are TRBV5-1 and TRBJ2-2; TCRdb's D call of TRBD1 is untestable without DNA. This CDR3 spans 14 amino acids. Germline lookup yields CDR1 SGHRS and CDR2 YFSETQ. CDR3: CASSLRENTGELFF. The full variable domain, completed using reference TRBV5-1 and TRBJ2-2, is KAGVTQTPRYLIKTRGQQVTLSCSPISGHRSVSWYQQTPGQGLQFLFEYFSETQRNKGNFPGRFSGRQFSNSRSEMNVSTLELGDSALYLCASSLRENTGELFFGEGSRLTVL.